This TCR beta chain was identified in a study of shared clonotypes between healthy human individuals. Ten immunoSEQ deep assay plates were used to sequence the DNA of unsorted PBMCs. Original handling: Junction-only sequences without quality scores were provided by ImmunoSEQ, so filtering was different. Sequencing used immunoSEQ multiplex PCR; TCRdb keeps in-frame clones, though not all of them. V and J calls and clone size come straight from that table; D and trimming were deduced from the DNA. Of approximately 440,000 clones listed, roughly three quarters were seen once; the top ten hold 9.5% to 15%. Notes on this clone: The antigen remains undetermined.

Findings of the study overall: There were few donors, and this limited the genetic and exposure-history diversity represented.

Healthy and HIV-negative, the adult donors had no recent acute infections or vaccinations. The sequenced sample consisted of PBMCs. This TCR was sampled from a woman aged 40 to 55 in good health. Some clones in this sample may be carry-over from other donors' samples.

The CDR3 is CASSLSGVGLTYEQYF. CDR3 nucleotide sequence: TGTGCCAGCAGTTTATCCGGGGTCGGGCTAACCTACGAGCAGTACTTC. The chain combines TRBV27 with TRBJ2-7, with D perhaps matching TRBD2 (5 bases). The germline V gene has CDR1 MNHEY and CDR2 SMNVEV (reference sequence). Trimming left V 0 bases short and J 2 bases short, with 14 bases between. This CDR3 is built from 16 residues.